The T cell receptor beta chain described here comes from a study of blood T cell repertoires in COVID-19 (dated by TCRdb to the early 2020s). About the full investigation: Samples from collaborators originated in the United States, Italy and Spain and spanned both the acute and convalescent phases of COVID-19. The material from the prospective study consisted of cDNA or gDNA derived from T cells, B-cell-depleted T cells, or PBMCs. Where HLA class I and class II types were available, the types were taken from metadata supplied by the sample provider, not from assay-based typing. A freely available public database, intended as a resource for researchers studying the immune response to SARS-CoV-2, is where the repertoires were released. Nearly every sample came with metadata listing a de-identified subject ID, COVID-19 status, age in years and sex. Samples were obtained from the ongoing ImmuneRACE study (first 160 participants) and from approximately 1,200 subjects provided by 6 global collaborators. Subjects who had been exposed to COVID-19, were actively infected with it, or had recovered from it provided the deeply sampled blood TCRbeta repertoires that made up the dataset. The research as a whole found: The amount of clinical and demographic metadata varied by source and participant and was provided uncurated.

The germline V gene (reference sequence) provides CDR1 SEHNR and CDR2 FQNEAQ. Its CDR3 holds 13 amino acids, cysteine through phenylalanine. This entry keeps only the CDR3 DNA: 39 bases, framed from base 1. The junction carries 8 bases between V and J, which are trimmed by 2 bases and 6 bases respectively. Collaborating institutions collected whole blood in K2EDTA tubes following their own protocols. For TCRbeta analysis, collaborators shipped samples in one of three forms: frozen whole blood, isolated PBMCs, or DNA extracted from either of those sample types. The immunoSEQ Assay, a bias-controlled multiplex PCR, was used to amplify TCRbeta CDR3 regions from genomic DNA. As for the authors' bioinformatics: The number of nucleated cells in each sample was estimated by amplification of reference gene primers within the assay. To quantify the absolute abundance of each unique TCRbeta CDR3 rearrangement, sequence reads were collapsed and filtered. For each sample, productive Simpson clonality was calculated as the square root of Simpson's diversity index across productive rearrangements. TCRdb holds this immuneACCESS table with in-frame rearrangements only. Some clones are missing; in checked studies, unresolved V genes explain under half, and the rest has no known cause. V and J calls and clone size are given by that table; D and trimming were obtained from the DNA. The sample table shows more than 130,000 clones, and about four fifths are seen once. Of the sample, under 10% falls within the top ten clones.

For this clone: Its antigen is unknown. No clone much larger than this one lies a single base away; base qualities are absent. The same CDR3 can be traced to other DNA sequences in this sample.

The origin of this receptor is a woman older than 75 in a cohort sampled during active or convalescent COVID-19. The material sequenced was peripheral blood. The chain employs TRBV7-9 and TRBJ1-5, and the D gene may be TRBD1, 6 bases matching. In nucleotides, the sequence is TGTGCCAGCAGCTTAATGACAGGTCAGCCCCAGCATTTT. Translated, it gives CASSLMTGQPQHF.